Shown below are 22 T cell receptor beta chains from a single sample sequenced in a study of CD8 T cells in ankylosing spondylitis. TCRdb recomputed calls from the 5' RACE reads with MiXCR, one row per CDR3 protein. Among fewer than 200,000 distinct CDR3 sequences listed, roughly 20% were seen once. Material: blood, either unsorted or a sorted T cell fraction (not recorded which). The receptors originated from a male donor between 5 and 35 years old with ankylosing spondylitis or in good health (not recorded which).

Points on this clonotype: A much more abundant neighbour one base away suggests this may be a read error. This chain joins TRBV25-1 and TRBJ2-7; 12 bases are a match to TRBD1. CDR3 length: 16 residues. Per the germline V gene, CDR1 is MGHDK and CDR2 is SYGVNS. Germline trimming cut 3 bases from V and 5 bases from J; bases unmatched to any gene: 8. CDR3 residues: CASSDVGTGGKHEQYF. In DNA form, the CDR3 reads TGTGCCAGCAGTGACGTCGGGACAGGGGGCAAACACGAGCAGTACTTC.

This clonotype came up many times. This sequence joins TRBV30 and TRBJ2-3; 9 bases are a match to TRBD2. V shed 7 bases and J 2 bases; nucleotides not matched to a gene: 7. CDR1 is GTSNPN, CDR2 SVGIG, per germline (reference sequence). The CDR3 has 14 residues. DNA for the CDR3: TGTGCCTCACCACTAGCGGGTTACACAGATACGCAGTATTTT. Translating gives CASPLAGYTDTQYF.

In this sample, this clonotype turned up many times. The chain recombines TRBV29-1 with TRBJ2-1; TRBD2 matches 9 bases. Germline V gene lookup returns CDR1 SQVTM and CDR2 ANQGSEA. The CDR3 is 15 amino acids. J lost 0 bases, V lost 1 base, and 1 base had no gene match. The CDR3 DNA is TGCAGCGTTGAAGTACTAGCGGGCTCCTACAATGAGCAGTTCTTC. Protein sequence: CSVEVLAGSYNEQFF.

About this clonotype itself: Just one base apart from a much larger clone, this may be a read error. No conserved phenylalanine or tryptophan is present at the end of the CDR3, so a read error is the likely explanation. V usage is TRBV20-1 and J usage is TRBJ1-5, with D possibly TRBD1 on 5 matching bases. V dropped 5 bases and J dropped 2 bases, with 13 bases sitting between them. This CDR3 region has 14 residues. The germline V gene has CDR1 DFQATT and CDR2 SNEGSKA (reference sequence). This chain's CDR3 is CSAGARDGNQPQHL. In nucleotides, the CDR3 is TGCAGTGCTGGTGCCAGGGATGGCAATCAGCCCCAGCATCTT.

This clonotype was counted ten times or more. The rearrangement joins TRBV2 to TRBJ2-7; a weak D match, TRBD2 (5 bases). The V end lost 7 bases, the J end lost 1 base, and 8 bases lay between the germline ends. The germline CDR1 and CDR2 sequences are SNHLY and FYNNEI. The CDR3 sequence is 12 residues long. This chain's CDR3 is CASTGISYEQYF. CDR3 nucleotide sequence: TGTGCCAGCACCGGGATATCCTACGAGCAGTACTTC.

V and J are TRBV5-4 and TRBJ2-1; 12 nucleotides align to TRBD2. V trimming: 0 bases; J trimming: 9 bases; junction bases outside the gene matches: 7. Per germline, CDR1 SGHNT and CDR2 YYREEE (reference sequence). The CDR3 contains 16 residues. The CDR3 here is CASSLAPSGRAFEQFF. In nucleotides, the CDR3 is TGTGCCAGCAGCTTGGCACCTAGCGGGAGGGCTTTTGAGCAGTTCTTC.

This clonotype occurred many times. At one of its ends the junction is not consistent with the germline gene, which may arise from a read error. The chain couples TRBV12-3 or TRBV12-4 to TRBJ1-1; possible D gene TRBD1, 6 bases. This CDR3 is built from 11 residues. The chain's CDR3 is CASSLWGLFLF. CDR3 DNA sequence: TGTGCCAGCAGTTTATGGGGGCTCTTCTTATTT.

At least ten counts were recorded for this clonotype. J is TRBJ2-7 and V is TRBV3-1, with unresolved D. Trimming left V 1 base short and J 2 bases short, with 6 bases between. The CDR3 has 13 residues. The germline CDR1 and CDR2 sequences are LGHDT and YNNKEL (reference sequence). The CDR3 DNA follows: TGTGCCAGCAGCCAAGGGCAAGCCTACGAGCAGTACTTC. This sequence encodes CASSQGQAYEQYF.

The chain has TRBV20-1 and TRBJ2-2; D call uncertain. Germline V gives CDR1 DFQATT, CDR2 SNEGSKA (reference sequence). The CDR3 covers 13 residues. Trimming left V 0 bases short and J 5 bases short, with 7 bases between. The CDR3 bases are TGCAGTGCTAGAGATCGAGAAACCGGGGAGCTGTTTTTT. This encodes CSARDRETGELFF.

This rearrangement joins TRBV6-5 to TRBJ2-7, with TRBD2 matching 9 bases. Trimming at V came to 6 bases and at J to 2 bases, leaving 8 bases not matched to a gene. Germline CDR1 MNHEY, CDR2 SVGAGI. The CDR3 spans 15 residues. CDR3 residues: CASRPPGLAAYEQYF. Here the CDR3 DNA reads TGTGCCAGCAGACCCCCGGGACTAGCCGCCTACGAGCAGTACTTC.

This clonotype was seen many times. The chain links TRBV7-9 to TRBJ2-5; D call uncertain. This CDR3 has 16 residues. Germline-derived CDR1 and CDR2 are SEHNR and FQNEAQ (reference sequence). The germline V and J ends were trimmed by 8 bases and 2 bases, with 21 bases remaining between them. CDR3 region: CASGKTPQTKQETQYF. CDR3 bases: TGTGCCAGCGGAAAAACACCACAGACGAAACAAGAGACCCAGTACTTC. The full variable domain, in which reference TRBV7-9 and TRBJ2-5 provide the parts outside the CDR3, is DTGVSQNPRHKITKRGQNVTFRCDPISEHNRLYWYRQTLGQGPEFLTYFQNEAQLEKSRLLSDRFSAERPKGSFSTLEIQRTEQGDSAMYLCASGKTPQTKQETQYFGPGTRLLVL.

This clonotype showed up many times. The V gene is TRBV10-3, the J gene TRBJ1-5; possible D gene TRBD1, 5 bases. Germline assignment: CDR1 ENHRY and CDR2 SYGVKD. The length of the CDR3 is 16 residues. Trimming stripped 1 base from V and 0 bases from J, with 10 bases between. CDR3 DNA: TGTGCCATCAGTGAGTGGGGGGGAGATAGCAATCAGCCCCAGCATTTT. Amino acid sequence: CAISEWGGDSNQPQHF.

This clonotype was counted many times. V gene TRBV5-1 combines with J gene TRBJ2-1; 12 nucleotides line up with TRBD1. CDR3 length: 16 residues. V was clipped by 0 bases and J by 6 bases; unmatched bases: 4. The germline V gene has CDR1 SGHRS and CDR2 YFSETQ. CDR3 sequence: CASSLAGQGAPNEQFF. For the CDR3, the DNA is TGCGCCAGCAGCTTGGCGGGACAGGGGGCCCCCAATGAGCAGTTCTTC.

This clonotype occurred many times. CDR3 DNA: TGTGCCAGCAGCCTGGGACAGGGGGGGGAGCAGTACGTC. Translation gives CASSLGQGGEQYV. The chain joins TRBV7-9 to TRBJ2-7; TRBD1 matches 11 bases. Germline CDR1 and CDR2: SEHNR and FQNEAQ (reference sequence). This CDR3 contains 13 residues. The ends lost 5 bases at V and 7 bases at J; junction bases unmatched: 4.

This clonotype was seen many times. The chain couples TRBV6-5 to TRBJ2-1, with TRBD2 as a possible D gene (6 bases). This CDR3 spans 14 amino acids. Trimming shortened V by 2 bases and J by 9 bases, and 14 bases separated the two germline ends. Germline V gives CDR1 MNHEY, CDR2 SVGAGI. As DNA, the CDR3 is TGTGCCAGCAGTTACACACCGGGAGTGGGTGAGCAGTTCTTC. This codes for CASSYTPGVGEQFF.

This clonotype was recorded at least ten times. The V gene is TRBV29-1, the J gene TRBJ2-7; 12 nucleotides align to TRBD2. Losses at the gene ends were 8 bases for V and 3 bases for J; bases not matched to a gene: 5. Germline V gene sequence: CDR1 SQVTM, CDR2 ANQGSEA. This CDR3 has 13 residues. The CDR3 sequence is CSSSLAGGYEQYF. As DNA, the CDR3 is TGCAGCTCATCACTAGCGGGGGGCTACGAGCAGTACTTC.

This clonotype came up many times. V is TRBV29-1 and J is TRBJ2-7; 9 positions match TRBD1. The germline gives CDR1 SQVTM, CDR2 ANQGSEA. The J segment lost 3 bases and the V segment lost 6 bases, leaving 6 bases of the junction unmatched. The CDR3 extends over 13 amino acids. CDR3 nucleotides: TGCAGCGTGGGACGGACAGGGGACTACGAGCAGTACTTC. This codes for CSVGRTGDYEQYF.

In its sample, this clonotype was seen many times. The CDR3 here is CASSRGAGDQETQYF. In DNA form, the CDR3 reads TGTGCCAGCTCCAGAGGGGCGGGGGACCAAGAGACCCAGTACTTC. The chain carries TRBV6-4 and TRBJ2-5, with 7 positions matching TRBD2. V shed 8 bases and J 0 bases; nucleotides not matched to a gene: 9. The CDR3 runs 15 residues. Germline CDR1 MRHNA, CDR2 SNTAGT.

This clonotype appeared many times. The CDR3 loop reads CAWSLTSGRIETQYF. The CDR3 nucleotides read TGTGCCTGGAGCCTGACTAGCGGGAGGATCGAGACCCAGTACTTC. The chain employs TRBV30 and TRBJ2-5, with TRBD2 matching over 13 bases. This CDR3 has 15 amino acids. The germline CDR1 and CDR2 sequences are GTSNPN and SVGIG (reference sequence). With V trimmed by 3 bases and J by 5 bases, 6 bases remained unmatched.

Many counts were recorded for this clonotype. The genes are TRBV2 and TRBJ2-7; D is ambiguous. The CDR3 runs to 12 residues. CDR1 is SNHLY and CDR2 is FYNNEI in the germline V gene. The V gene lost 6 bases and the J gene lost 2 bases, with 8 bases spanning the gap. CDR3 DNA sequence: TGTGCCAGCAGGTTAATACCCTACGAGCAGTACTTC. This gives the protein CASRLIPYEQYF.

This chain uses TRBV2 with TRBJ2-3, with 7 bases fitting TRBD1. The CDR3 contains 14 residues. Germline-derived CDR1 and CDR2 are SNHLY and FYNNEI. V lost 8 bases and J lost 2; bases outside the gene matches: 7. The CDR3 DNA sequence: TGTGCCAGCCAACAGGGGCAATCCACAGATACGCAGTATTTT. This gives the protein CASQQGQSTDTQYF.

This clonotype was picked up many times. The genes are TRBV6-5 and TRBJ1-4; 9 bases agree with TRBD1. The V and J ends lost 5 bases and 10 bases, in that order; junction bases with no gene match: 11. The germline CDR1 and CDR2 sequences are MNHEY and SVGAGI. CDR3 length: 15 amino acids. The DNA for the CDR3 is TGTGCCAGCAGTGCCCAAGGGACAGGGTCGACAAAACTGTTTTTT. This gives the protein CASSAQGTGSTKLFF.